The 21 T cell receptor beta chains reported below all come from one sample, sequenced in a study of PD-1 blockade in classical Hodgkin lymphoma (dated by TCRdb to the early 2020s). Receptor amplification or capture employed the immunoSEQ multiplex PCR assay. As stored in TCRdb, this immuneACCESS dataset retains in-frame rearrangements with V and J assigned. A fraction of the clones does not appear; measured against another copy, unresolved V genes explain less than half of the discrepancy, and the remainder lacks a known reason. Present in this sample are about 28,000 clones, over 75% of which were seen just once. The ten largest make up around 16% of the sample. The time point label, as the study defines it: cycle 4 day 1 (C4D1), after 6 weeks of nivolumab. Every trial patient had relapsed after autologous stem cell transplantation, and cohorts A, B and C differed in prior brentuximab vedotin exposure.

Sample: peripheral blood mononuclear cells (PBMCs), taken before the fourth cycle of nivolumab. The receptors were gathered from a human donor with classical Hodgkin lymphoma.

The CDR3 reads CASQGLRNEQFF. CDR3 nucleotides: TGTGCCAGTCAGGGACTTCGGAATGAGCAGTTCTTC. The V call is TRBV27, the J call TRBJ2-1, with D perhaps matching TRBD2 (6 bases). The CDR3 extends over 12 amino acids. V lost 9 bases and J 7 bases, leaving 13 bases between the germline ends. Germline CDR1 and CDR2: MNHEY and SMNVEV (reference sequence).

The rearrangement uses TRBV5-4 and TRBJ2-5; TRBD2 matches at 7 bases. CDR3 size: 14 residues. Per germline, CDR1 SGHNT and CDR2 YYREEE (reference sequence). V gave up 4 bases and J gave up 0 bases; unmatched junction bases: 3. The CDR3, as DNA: TGTGCCAGCAGCGACGGGAGGTACCAAGAGACCCAGTACTTC. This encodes CASSDGRYQETQYF.

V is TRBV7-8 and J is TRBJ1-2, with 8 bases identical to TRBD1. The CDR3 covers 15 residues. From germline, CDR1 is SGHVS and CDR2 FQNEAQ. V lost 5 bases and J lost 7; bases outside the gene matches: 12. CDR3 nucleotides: TGTGCCAGCAGCCCCGAGGGACCAGGGGGCAGTGGCTACACCTTC. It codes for CASSPEGPGGSGYTF.

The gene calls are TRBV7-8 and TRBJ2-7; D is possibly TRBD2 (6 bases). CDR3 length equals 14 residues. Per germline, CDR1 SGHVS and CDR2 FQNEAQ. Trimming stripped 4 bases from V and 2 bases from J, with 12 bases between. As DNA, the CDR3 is TGTGCCAGCAGCTCAAGCGGGTCAACCTACGAGCAGTACTTC. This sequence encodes CASSSSGSTYEQYF.

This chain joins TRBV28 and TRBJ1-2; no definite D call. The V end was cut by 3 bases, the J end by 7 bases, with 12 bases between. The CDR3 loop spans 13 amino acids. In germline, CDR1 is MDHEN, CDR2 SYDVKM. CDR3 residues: CASSFRGSTGYTF. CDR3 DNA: TGTGCCAGCAGTTTTCGGGGAAGTACTGGCTACACCTTC.

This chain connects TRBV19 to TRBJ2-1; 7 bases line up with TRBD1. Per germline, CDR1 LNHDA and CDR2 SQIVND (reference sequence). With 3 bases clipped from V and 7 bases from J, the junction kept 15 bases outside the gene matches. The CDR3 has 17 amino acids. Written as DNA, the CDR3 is TGTGCCAGTAGTATTAACCTGGGGGCAGGGGGACGAAATGAGCAGTTCTTC. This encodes CASSINLGAGGRNEQFF.

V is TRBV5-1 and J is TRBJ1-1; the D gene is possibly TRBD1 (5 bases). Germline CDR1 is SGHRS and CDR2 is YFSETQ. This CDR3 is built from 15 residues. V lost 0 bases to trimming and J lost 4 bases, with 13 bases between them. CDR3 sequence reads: CASSLGQRHRTEAFF. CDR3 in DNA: TGCGCCAGCAGCTTGGGACAGAGGCATCGCACTGAAGCTTTCTTT.

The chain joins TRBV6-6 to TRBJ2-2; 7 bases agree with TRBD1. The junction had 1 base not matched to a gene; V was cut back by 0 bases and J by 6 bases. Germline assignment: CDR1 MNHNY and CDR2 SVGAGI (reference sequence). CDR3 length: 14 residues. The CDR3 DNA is TGTGCCAGCAGTTACTCCCAGGGGGCCGGGGAGCTGTTTTTT. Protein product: CASSYSQGAGELFF.

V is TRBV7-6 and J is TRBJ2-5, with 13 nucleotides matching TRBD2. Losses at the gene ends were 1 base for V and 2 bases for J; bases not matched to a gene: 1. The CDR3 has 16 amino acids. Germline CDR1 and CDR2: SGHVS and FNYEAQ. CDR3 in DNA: TGTGCCAGCAGCTTAGGGGGACTAGCGGGACAAGAGACCCAGTACTTC. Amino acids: CASSLGGLAGQETQYF.

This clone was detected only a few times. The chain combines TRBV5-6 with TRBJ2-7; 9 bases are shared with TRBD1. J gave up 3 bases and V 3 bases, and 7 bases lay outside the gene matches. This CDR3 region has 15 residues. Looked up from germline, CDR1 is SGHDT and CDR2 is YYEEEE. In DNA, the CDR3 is TGTGCCAGCAGCTATTTCCGGGACAGGGTCTACGAGCAGTACTTC. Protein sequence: CASSYFRDRVYEQYF.

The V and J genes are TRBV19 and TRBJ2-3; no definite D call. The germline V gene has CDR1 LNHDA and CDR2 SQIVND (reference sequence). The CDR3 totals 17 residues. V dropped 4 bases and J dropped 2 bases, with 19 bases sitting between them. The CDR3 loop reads CASSTTGGLINTDTQYF. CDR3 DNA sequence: TGTGCCAGTAGTACCACCGGTGGGCTTATCAACACAGATACGCAGTATTTT.

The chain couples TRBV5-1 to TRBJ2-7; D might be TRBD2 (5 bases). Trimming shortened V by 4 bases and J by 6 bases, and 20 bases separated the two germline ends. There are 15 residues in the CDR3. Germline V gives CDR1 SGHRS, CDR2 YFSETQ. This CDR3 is CASSQTQDIGGEQYF. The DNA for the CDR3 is TGCGCCAGCAGCCAAACGCAGGATATAGGAGGCGAGCAGTACTTC.

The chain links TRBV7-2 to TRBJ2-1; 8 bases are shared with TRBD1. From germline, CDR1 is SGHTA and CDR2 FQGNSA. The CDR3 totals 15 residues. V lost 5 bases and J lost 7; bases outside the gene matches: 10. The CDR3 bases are TGTGCCAGCAGCCCCAGGGGGCATCCGTTGAATGAGCAGTTCTTC. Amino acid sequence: CASSPRGHPLNEQFF. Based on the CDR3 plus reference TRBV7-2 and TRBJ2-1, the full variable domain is GAGVSQSPSNKVTEKGKDVELRCDPISGHTALYWYRQSLGQGLEFLIYFQGNSAPDKSGLPSDRFSAERTGGSVSTLTIQRTQQEDSAVYLCASSPRGHPLNEQFFGPGTRLTVL.

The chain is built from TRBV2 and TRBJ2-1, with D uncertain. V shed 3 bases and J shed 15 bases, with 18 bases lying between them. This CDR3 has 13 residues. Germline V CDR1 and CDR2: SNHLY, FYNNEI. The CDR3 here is CASSESRAAQRFF. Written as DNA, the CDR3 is TGTGCCAGCAGTGAGAGTAGGGCAGCACAAAGGTTCTTC.

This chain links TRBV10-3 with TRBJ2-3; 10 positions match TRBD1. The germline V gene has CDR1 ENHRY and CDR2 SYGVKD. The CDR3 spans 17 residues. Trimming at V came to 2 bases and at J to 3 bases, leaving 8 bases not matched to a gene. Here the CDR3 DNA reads TGTGCCATCAGTGAGGCCTTGGGACAGGGGACGACAGATACGCAGTATTTT. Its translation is CAISEALGQGTTDTQYF.

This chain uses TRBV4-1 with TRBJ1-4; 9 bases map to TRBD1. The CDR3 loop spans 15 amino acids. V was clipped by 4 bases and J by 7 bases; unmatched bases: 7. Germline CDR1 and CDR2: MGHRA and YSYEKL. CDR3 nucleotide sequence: TGCGCCAGCAGCCTAACCGGGACAGGGTTTGAAAAACTGTTTTTT. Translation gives CASSLTGTGFEKLFF.

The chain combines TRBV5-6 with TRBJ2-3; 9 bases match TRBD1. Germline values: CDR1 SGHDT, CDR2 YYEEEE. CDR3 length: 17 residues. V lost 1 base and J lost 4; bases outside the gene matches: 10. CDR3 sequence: CASSLRTGTGFADTQYF. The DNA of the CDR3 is TGTGCCAGCAGCTTGAGGACCGGGACAGGGTTCGCAGATACGCAGTATTTT.

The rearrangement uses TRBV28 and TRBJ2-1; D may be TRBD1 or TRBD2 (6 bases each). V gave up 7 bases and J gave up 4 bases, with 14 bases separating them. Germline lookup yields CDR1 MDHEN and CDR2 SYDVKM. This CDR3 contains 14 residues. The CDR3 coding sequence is TGTGCCAGCACCCGGGGGCGGGTATACAATGAGCAGTTCTTC. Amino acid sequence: CASTRGRVYNEQFF.

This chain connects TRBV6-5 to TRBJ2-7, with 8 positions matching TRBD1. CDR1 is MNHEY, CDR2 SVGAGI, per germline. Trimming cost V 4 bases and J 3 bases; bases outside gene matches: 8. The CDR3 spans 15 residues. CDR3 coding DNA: TGTGCCAGCAGTTCCCGGACAGGGATGATCTACGAGCAGTACTTC. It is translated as CASSSRTGMIYEQYF.

The CDR3 DNA is TGTGCCAGTGGGACAGGGGCGACATTCGGTGAAAAACTGTTTTTT. As protein: CASGTGATFGEKLFF. The chain carries TRBV19 and TRBJ1-4; 10 positions agree with TRBD1. Germline loops: CDR1 LNHDA, CDR2 SQIVND (reference sequence). This CDR3 has 15 amino acids. V trimming: 8 bases; J trimming: 7 bases; junction bases outside the gene matches: 10.

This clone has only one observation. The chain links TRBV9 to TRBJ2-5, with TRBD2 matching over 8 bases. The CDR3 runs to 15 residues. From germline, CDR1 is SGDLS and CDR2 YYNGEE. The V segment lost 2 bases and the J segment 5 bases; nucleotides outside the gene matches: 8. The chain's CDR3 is CASSVSSGNVETQYF. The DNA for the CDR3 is TGTGCCAGCAGCGTCAGTAGCGGGAACGTGGAGACCCAGTACTTC.